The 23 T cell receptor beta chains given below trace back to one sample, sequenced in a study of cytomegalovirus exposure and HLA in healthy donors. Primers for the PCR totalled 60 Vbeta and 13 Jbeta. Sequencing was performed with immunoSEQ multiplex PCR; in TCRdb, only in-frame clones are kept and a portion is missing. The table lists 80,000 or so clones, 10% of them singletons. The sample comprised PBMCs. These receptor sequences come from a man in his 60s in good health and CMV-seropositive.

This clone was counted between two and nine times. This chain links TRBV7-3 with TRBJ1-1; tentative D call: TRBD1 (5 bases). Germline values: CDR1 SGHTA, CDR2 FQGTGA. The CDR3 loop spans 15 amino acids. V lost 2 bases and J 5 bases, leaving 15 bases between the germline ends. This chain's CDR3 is CASSLYGGMSTEAFF. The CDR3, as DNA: TGTGCCAGCAGCTTATATGGGGGGATGAGTACTGAAGCTTTCTTT.

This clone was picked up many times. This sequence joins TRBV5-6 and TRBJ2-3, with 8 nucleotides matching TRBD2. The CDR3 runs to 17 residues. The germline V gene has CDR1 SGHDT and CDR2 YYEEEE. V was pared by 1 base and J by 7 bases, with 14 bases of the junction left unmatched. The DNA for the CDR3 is TGTGCCAGCAGCTTGAACATGCCCGGGACTAGGGGGAATACGCAGTATTTT. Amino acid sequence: CASSLNMPGTRGNTQYF.

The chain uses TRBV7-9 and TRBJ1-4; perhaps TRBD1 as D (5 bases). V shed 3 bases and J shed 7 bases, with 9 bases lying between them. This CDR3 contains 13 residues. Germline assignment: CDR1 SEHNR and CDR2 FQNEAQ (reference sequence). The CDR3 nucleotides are TGTGCCAGCAGCTTCGGGGGGGGTGAAAAACTGTTTTTT. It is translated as CASSFGGGEKLFF.

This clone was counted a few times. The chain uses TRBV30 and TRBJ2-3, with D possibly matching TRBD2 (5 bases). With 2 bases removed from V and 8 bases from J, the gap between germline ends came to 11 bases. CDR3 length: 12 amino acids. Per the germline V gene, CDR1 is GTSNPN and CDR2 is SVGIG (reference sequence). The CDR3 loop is CAWSRAAGTQYF. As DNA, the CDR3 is TGTGCCTGGAGTAGAGCGGCAGGTACGCAGTATTTT.

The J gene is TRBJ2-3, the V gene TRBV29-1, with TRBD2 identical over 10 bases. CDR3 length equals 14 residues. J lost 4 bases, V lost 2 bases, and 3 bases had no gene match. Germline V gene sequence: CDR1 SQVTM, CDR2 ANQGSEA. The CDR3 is CSVESSGGADTQYF. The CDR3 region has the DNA TGCAGCGTTGAATCTAGCGGGGGCGCAGATACGCAGTATTTT.

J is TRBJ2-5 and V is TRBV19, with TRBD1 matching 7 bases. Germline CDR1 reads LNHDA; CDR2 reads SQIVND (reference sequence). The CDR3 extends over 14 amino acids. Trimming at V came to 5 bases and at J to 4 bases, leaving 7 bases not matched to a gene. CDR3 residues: CASSSDRVGETQYF. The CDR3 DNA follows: TGTGCCAGTAGTTCCGACAGGGTGGGAGAGACCCAGTACTTC.

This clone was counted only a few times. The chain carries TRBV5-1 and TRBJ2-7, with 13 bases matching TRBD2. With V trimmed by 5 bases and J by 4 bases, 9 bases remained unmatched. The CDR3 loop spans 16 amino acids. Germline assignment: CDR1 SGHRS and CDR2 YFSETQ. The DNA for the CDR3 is TGCGCCAGCAGGGCCGGGACTAGCGGGATGATGTACGAGCAGTACTTC. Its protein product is CASRAGTSGMMYEQYF.

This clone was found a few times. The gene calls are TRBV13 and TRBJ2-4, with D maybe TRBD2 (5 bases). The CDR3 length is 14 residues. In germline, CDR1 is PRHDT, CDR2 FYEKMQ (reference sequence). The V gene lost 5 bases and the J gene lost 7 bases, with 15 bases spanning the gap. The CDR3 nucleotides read TGTGCCAGCAGCGCCTGGAGGAGAGAGAACATTCAGTACTTC. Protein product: CASSAWRRENIQYF.

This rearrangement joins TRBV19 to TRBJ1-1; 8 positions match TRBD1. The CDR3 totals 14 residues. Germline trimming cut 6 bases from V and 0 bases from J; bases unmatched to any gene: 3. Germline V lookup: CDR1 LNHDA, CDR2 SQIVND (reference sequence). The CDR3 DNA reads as TGTGCCAGTAGCGACAGGGGTGTGAACACTGAAGCTTTCTTT. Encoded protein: CASSDRGVNTEAFF.

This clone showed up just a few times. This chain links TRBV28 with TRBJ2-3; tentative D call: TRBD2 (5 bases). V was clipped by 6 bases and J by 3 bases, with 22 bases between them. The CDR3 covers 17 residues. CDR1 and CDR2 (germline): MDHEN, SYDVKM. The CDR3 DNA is TGTGCCAGCAGCCTCCCTGGGCGGGCGTGGGTGACAGATACGCAGTATTTT. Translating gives CASSLPGRAWVTDTQYF.

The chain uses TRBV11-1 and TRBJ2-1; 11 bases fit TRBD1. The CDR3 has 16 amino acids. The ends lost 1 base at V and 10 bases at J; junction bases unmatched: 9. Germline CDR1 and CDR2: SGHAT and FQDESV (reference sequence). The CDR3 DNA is TGTGCCAGCAGCTTAGGGACAGGGGGCCGCTTTGCCGAGCAGTTCTTC. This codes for CASSLGTGGRFAEQFF.

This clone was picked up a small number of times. The CDR3 sequence: CATLSGGTRGEQYV. The CDR3 DNA follows: TGTGCCACCTTAAGCGGGGGGACCCGGGGCGAGCAGTACGTC. The J gene is TRBJ2-7, the V gene TRBV28; TRBD2 aligns across 9 bases. The V gene's germline CDR1 is MDHEN and CDR2 SYDVKM. V dropped 10 bases and J dropped 6; count of bases not matched to a gene: 13. The CDR3 spans 14 residues.

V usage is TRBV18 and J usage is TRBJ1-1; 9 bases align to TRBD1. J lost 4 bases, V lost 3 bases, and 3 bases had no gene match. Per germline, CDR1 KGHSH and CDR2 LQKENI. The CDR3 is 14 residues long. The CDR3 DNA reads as TGTGCCAGCTCACCGCGGGACAGGGCCACTGAAGCTTTCTTT. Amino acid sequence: CASSPRDRATEAFF.

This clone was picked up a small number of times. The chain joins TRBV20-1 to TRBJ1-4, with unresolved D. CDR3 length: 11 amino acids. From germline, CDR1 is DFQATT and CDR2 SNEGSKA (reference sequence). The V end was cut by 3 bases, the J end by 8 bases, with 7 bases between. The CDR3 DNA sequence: TGCAGTGCTAGCCGGGGAGAAAAACTGTTTTTT. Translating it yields CSASRGEKLFF.

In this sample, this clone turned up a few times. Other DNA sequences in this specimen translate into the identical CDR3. This CDR3 is CASSLAGISGNTIYF. The CDR3 DNA sequence: TGTGCCAGCAGCTTGGCGGGAATCTCTGGAAACACCATATATTTT. The genes are TRBV5-4 and TRBJ1-3; D ambiguous. Germline V gene lookup returns CDR1 SGHNT and CDR2 YYREEE (reference sequence). Trimming shortened V by 0 bases and J by 0 bases, and 7 bases separated the two germline ends. This CDR3 is 15 amino acids long.

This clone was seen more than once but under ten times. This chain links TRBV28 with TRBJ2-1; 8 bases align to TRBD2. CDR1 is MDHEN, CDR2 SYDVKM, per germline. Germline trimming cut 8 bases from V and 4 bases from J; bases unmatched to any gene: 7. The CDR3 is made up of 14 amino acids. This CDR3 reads CASLRGGPYNEQFF. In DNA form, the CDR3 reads TGTGCCAGCCTACGGGGGGGCCCGTACAATGAGCAGTTCTTC.

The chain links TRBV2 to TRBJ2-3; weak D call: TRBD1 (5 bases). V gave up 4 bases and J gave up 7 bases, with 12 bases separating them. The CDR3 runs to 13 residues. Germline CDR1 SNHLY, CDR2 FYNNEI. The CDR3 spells CASSGRQTYTQYF. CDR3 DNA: TGTGCCAGCAGTGGACGACAGACCTATACGCAGTATTTT.

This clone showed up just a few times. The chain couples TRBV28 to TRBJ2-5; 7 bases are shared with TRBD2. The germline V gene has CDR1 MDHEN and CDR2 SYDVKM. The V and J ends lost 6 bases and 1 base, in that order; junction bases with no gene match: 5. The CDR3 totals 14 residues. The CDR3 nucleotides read TGTGCCAGCAGCTCAGCGGGGATCCAAGAGACCCAGTACTTC. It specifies CASSSAGIQETQYF.

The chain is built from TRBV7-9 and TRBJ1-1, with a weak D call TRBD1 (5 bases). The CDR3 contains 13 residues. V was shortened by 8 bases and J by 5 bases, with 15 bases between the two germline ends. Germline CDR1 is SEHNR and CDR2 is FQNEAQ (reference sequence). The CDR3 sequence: CASLHQGGTEAFF. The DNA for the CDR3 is TGTGCCAGCTTACACCAGGGAGGGACTGAAGCTTTCTTT.

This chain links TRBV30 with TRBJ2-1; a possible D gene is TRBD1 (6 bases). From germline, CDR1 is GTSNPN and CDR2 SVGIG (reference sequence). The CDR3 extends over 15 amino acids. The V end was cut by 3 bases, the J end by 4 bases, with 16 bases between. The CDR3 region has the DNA TGTGCCTGGAGACCCCAGACAGGATTATACAATGAGCAGTTCTTC. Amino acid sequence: CAWRPQTGLYNEQFF.

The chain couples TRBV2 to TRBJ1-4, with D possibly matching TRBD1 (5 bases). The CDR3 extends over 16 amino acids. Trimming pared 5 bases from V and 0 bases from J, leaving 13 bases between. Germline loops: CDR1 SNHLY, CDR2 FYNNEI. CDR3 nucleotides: TGTGCCAGCAGTCTGGACATGGGCACAACTAATGAAAAACTGTTTTTT. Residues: CASSLDMGTTNEKLFF.

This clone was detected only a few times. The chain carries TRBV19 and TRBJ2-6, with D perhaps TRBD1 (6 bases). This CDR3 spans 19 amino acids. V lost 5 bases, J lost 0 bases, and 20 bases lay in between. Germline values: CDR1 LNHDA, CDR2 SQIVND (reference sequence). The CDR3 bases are TGTGCCAGTAGTGACCCGCAGGCAGGGGCAGGCTCTGGGGCCAACGTCCTGACTTTC. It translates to CASSDPQAGAGSGANVLTF.

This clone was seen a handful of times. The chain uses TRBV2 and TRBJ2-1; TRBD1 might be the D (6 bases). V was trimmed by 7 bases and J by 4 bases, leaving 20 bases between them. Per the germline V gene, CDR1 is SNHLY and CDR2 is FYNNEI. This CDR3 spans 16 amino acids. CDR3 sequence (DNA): TGTGCCAGCATCGGGGAGACCCAGGGGCTTTACAATGAGCAGTTCTTC. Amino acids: CASIGETQGLYNEQFF.